The clone carrying this T cell receptor beta chain was detected ten times or more. As yet, its antigen is unknown. The CDR3 sequence is 14 residues long. In germline, CDR1 is SGHRS, CDR2 YFSETQ. Deletions cut 1 base from V and 0 bases from J, with 8 bases between. Unique molecular identifiers were in the cDNA, with template-switch universal primer binding. MiXCR, applied by TCRdb to the 5' RACE reads, yields one record per CDR3 protein. The data show roughly 290,000 distinct CDR3 sequences, 8% to 9.5% seen once. These data originate in a study of identical twins. General observations from the study: Sequences that were beta out-of-frame showed weaker excess twin sharing.

Separately, the same data were catalogued under a study of yellow fever vaccine responses in identical twins.

This clonotype was sampled from a woman younger than 35 in good health. Material for sequencing was CD8+ T cells sorted from blood. The chain is built from TRBV5-1 and TRBJ2-7; D call uncertain. In DNA form, the CDR3 reads TGCGCCAGCAGCTTGATGGGCAGCTCCTACGAGCAGTACTTC. Translated, it gives CASSLMGSSYEQYF.